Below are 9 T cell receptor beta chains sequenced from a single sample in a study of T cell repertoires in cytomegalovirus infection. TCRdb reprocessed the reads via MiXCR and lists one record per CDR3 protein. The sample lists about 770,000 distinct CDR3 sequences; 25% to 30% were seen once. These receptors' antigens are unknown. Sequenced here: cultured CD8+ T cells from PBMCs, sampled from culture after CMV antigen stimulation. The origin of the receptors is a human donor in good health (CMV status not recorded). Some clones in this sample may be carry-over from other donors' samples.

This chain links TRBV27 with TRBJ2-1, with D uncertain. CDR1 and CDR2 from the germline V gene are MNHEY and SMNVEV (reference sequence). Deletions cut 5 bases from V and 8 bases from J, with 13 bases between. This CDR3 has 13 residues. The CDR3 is CASSPTAGDEQFF. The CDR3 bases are TGTGCCAGCAGTCCGACCGCTGGCGATGAGCAGTTCTTC.

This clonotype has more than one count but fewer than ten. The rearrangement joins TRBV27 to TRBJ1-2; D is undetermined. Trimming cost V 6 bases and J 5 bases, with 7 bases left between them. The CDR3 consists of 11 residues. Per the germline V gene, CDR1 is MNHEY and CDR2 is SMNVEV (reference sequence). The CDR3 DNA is TGTGCCAGCAGATCCTTTTATGGCTACACCTTC. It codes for CASRSFYGYTF.

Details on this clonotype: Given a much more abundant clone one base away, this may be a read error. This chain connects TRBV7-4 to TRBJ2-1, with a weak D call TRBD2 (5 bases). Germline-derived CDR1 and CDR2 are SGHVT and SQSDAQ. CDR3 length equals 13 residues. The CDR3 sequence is CASSLDLRNEQIF. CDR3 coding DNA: TGTGCCAGCAGCCTGGACTTGCGGAATGAGCAGATCTTC.

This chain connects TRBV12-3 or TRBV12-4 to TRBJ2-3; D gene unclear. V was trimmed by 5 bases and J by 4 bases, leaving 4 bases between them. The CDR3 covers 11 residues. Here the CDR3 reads CASSTSDTQYF. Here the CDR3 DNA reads TGTGCCAGCAGTACTTCAGATACGCAGTATTTT.

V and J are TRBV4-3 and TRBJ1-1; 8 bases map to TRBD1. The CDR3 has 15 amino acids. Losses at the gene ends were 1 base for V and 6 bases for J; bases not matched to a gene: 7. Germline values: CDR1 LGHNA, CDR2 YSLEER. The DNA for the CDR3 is TGCGCCAGCAGCCAAGTCTTAGGGACAGGCGCTGAAGCTTTCTTT. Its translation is CASSQVLGTGAEAFF.

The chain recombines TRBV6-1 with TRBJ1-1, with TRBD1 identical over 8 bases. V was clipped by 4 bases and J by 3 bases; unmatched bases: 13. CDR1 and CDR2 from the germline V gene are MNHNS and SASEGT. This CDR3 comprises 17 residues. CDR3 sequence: CASSGSLTGGEDTEAFF. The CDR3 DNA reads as TGTGCCAGCAGTGGTTCTCTTACAGGGGGAGAGGACACTGAAGCTTTCTTT.

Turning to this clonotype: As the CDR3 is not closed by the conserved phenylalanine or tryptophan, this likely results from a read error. The CDR3 region is CASSHLDLGRAVAFL. DNA of the CDR3: TGTGCCAGCAGCCACCTGGATTTGGGTAGGGCGGTAGCTTTCCTT. This rearrangement joins TRBV7-2 to TRBJ1-1; D not certain. V was clipped by 5 bases and J by 10 bases, with 23 bases between them. The CDR3 spans 15 residues. Germline values: CDR1 SGHTA, CDR2 FQGNSA.

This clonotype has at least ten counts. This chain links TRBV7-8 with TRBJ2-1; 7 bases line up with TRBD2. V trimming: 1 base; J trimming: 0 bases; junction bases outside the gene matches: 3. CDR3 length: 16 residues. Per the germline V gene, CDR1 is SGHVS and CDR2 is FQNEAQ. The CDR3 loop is CASSLERGSSYNEQFF. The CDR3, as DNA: TGTGCCAGCAGCTTAGAGCGGGGATCCTCCTACAATGAGCAGTTCTTC.

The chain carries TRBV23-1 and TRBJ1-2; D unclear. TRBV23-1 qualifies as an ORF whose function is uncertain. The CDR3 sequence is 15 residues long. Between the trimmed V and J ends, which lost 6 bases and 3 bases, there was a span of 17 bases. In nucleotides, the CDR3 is TGCGCCAGCAGAGTTGTAAGGGCCGACTACTATGGCTACACCTTC. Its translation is CASRVVRADYYGYTF.